This is a list of T cell receptor beta chains from one sample in a study of T cell responses to AZD1222 COVID-19 vaccine. Sequenced by immunoSEQ multiplex PCR; TCRdb stores in-frame clones only, minus some. The sample consists of about 270,000 clones, 90% to 95% of them appearing once. The material was peripheral blood, obtained 28 days after the second AZD1222 dose. The receptors stem from an adult who received the AZD1222 COVID-19 vaccine. Both conserved end residues are part of each CDR3. Each record gives: clone size, V gene, D gene, CDR3 length, J gene, CDR3 DNA, CDR3 protein. The D gene is left open where the match is weak. Clone size is stated in some rows and not others, as once, few, many or a class when expanded.

NA,TRBV9,NA,16,TRBJ1-6,TGTGCCAGCAGCGTAGGGCCTTCGGGCAGCGGTTCACCCCTCCACTTT,CASSVGPSGSGSPLHF
once,TRBV18,NA,15,TRBJ1-4,TGTGCCAGCTCACCACCGAACGGGGAAGGAGAAAAACTGTTTTTT,CASSPPNGEGEKLFF
NA,TRBV19,NA,14,TRBJ1-3,TGTGCCACAAAGGGCCCAGTCTCTGGAAACACCATATATTTT,CATKGPVSGNTIYF
NA,TRBV28,NA,16,TRBJ2-1,TGTGCCAGCACTACAATCGGGACCAGCAAGTTAAATGAGCAGTTCTTC,CASTTIGTSKLNEQFF
NA,TRBV7-2,NA,15,TRBJ2-5,TGTGCCAGCAGCTTAAATTGGGGACGAGGAGAGACCCAGTACTTC,CASSLNWGRGETQYF
NA,TRBV5-1,NA,15,TRBJ2-1,TGCGCCAGCTCCCTCTACCCCGGCTCCTACAATGAGCAGTTCTTC,CASSLYPGSYNEQFF
NA,TRBV6-2/TRBV6-3,NA,13,TRBJ1-2,TGTGCCAGCAGTCCGACAGGCAACTATGGCTACACCTTC,CASSPTGNYGYTF
NA,TRBV19,NA,13,TRBJ1-2,TGTGCCAGTAGTATGTTACAGGGAGACGGCTACACCTTC,CASSMLQGDGYTF
NA,TRBV28,TRBD1,12,TRBJ2-7,TGTGCCAGCCGGACAGGGGGCACCGAGCAGTACTTC,CASRTGGTEQYF
NA,TRBV7-8,NA,14,TRBJ1-1,TGTGCCAGCAGCTTAGGGACTACCAACACTGAAGCTTTCTTT,CASSLGTTNTEAFF
NA,TRBV2,TRBD1,15,TRBJ1-3,TGTGCCAGCATACCGGGACAGGGGGGGAGAAACACCATATATTTT,CASIPGQGGRNTIYF
NA,TRBV6-5,TRBD1,14,TRBJ2-2,TGTGCCAGCAGTAGGACAGGGGAGGCCGGGGAGCTGTTTTTT,CASSRTGEAGELFF
NA,TRBV28,TRBD2,16,TRBJ2-7,TGTGCCAGCAGTTTATTACCGGGAGGGAATCTAGGGTGGCAGTACTTC,CASSLLPGGNLGWQYF
NA,TRBV14,TRBD2,13,TRBJ2-7,TGTGCCAGCAGCCAGGGCGGGAGTCAGCACGCGTACTTC,CASSQGGSQHAYF
NA,TRBV6-9,NA,15,TRBJ1-3,TGTGCCAGCGTTTGGGGCTCCTTTCATGGAAACACCATATATTTT,CASVWGSFHGNTIYF
NA,TRBV29-1,NA,14,TRBJ2-6,TGCAGCGTTGACGGGGGCGCTGGGGCCAACGTCCTGACTTTC,CSVDGGAGANVLTF
once,TRBV3-1/TRBV3-2,NA,13,TRBJ1-6,TGTGCCAGCAGCCCCACCGGGGTTTCACCCCTCCACTTT,CASSPTGVSPLHF
NA,TRBV6-2/TRBV6-3,TRBD2,13,TRBJ2-7,TGTGCCAGCAGTTCCGGGGGGTCCTACGAGCAGTACTTC,CASSSGGSYEQYF
NA,TRBV5-5,TRBD1,17,TRBJ1-5,TGTGCCAGCAGCTCCGGGACAGGGGGAGGAAGCAATCAGCCCCAGCATTTT,CASSSGTGGGSNQPQHF
NA,TRBV19,NA,15,TRBJ1-5,TGTGCCAGTAGTATTTCCAGGGGCAGCAATCAGCCCCAGCATTTT,CASSISRGSNQPQHF
NA,TRBV12-3/TRBV12-4,TRBD1,13,TRBJ1-2,TGTGCCAGCAGTTTTGACAGGGAGGGTGGCTACACCTTC,CASSFDREGGYTF
NA,TRBV5-1,TRBD2,16,TRBJ2-1,TGCGCCAGCAGCTTGGCCGCGGGAGGGCGTACGAATGAGCAGTTCTTC,CASSLAAGGRTNEQFF
NA,TRBV9,NA,14,TRBJ1-6,TGTGCCAGCAGCCCCGGACAGTATAATTCACCCCTCCACTTT,CASSPGQYNSPLHF
NA,TRBV4-2,NA,17,TRBJ1-3,TGTGCCAGCAGCCAAGAGGCTACGTATAACTCTGGAAACACCATATATTTT,CASSQEATYNSGNTIYF